This paragraph covers one T cell receptor beta chain sequence. The specificity of this receptor is unknown. There are no base qualities to consult, and no much larger clone falls within one base. This sample stems from a study of Graves' ophthalmopathy and Graves' hyperthyroidism (dated by TCRdb to the late 2010s). As for the study more broadly: Peripheral blood was collected before any treatment was given, at the time of initial diagnosis. The study used TCR beta repertoire signatures to distinguish Graves' ophthalmopathy from Graves' hyperthyroidism and to predict progression to ophthalmopathy. In total, approximately 140 blood samples were TCR-sequenced: around 42 ophthalmopathy, 80 or so hyperthyroidism and 17 hyperthyroidism-to-ophthalmopathy patients. A discovery set of 95 to 100 patients (approximately 42 ophthalmopathy, 55 to 60 stable hyperthyroidism) was enrolled to explore V-J signatures distinguishing ophthalmopathy from hyperthyroidism. An independent validation cohort comprised 18 hyperthyroidism patients and roughly 15 patients who later progressed from hyperthyroidism to ophthalmopathy. T-cell repertoires of thyroid tissue and blood were compared in about six hyperthyroidism patients. Following sample collection, hyperthyroidism patients were given methimazole at a starting dose of 30 mg daily, and ophthalmopathy patients were given high-dose intravenous methylprednisolone.

Overall study outcomes, separate from this receptor: No statistical method was used to set the sample size in advance, and the investigators knew which group each participant was assigned to. In validation, the model predicted ophthalmopathy progression with about 70% sensitivity and approximately 72% specificity; some 13 predicted patients were CT-confirmed with GO in a median of approximately 6.2 months. Ophthalmopathy was separated from stable hyperthyroidism by the 13-signature model with more than 85% sensitivity and roughly 83% specificity in cross-validation and with 80%/75% in the test set. Among expanded thyroid clonotypes with frequency above 0.001, most also showed up in blood, which suggests that blood repertoires may reflect the thyroid immune response.

For repertoire sequencing, the TCR beta CDR3 regions were amplified from RNA transcripts. The first round of RT-PCR was done with HTBI primers and the Qiagen OneStep RT-PCR kit, and was followed by a second round of multiplex PCR, then size selection and purification. Sequencing of the libraries was carried out on an Illumina HiSeq2000 in paired-end mode with 100 bp reads. The study's processing was this. SOAPnuke was used to process the reads, removing any read that contained adapters or uncalled bases, had a mean Phred below 15, or lacked an exact match to the constant primer or identifier. COPE v1.2.5 was used to merge the high-quality paired reads. Unique nucleotide sequences were defined as clonotypes and aligned to IMGT TRB V, D and J references using MiTCR v1.1. The analysis was limited to V-J combinations with a frequency above 0.0001, which together covered around 99% of the repertoires. For each V-J combination, a TCR clonal expansion and chaos score was defined as the ratio of F50 clonal expansion to chaos observed in the TCRdist matrix. Welch's t-statistics and random forest were used to reduce features to about a dozen V-J combinations, which were fed into a naive Bayes classifier. The Morisita-Horn index was used to measure how similar the thyroid and blood repertoires were. TCRdb trimmed the raw reads at Q25, called clones with MiXCR and kept productive beta chains. Rows with one shared CDR3 protein collapse into an entry with the most common genes and DNA. TCRdb, not the original authors, processed these V and J calls. This sample is represented by 650,000 to 900,000 distinct CDR3 sequences; approximately 40% of them were singletons. Of the sample, less than 55% falls within the top ten clones.

The ophthalmopathy patients had moderately to severely active disease, with a Clinical Activity Score of 3 or higher, a NOSPECS grade of 4 or higher, and a disease duration of less than 3 months. Anyone with other autoimmune diseases, uncontrolled infections, pregnancy or lactation was excluded from the study. Clinical symptoms, serum thyroxine, TRAb, thyroid ultrasound and orbital computed tomography were used for diagnosis. Using Ficoll-Paque density gradient centrifugation, PBMCs were isolated from over 8.5 ml of fresh peripheral blood. Total RNA was extracted using Trizol reagent, and RNA quality was checked on an Agilent 2100 Bioanalyzer. The germline ends are 11 bases apart after V is trimmed by 6 bases and J by 4 bases. From its cysteine to its phenylalanine, the CDR3 spans 13 amino acids. CDR3 DNA only is kept here, 39 bases in frame from base 1. The germline V gene supplies CDR1 MGHDK and CDR2 SYGVNS.

This TCR was sampled from an adult man with Graves' ophthalmopathy. The specimen was peripheral blood. The sequence links TRBV25-1 to TRBJ2-3; a confident D gene designation cannot be given. The nucleotide sequence reads as follows: TGTGCCAGCAGCACCGTCCGGGCAGATACGCAGTATTTT. Translated, this gives CASSTVRADTQYF.